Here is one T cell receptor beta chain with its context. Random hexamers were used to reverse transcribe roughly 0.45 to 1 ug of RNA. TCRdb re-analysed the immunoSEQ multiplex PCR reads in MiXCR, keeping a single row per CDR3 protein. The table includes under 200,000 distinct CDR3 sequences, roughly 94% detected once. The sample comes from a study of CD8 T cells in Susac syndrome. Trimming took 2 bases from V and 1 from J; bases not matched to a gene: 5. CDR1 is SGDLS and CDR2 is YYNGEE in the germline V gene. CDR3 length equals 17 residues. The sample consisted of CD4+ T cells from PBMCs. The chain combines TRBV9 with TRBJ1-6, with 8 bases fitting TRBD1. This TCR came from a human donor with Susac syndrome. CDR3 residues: CASSVGQGRSYNSPLHF. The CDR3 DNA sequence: TGTGCCAGCAGCGTTGGACAGGGAAGGTCCTATAATTCACCCCTCCACTTT.